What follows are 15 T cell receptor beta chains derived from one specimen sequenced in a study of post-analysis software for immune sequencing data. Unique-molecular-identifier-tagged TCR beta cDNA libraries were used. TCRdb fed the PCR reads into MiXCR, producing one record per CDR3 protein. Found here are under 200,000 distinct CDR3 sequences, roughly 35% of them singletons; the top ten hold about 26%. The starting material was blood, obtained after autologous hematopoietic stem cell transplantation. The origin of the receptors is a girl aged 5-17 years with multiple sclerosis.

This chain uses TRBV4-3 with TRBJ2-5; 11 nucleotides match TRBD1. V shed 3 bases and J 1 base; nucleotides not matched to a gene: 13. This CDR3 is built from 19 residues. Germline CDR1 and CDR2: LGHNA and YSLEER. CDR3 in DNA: TGCGCCAGCAGCCAGGGGTGGACAGGGGGCGTATTGAGCCAAGAGACCCAGTACTTC. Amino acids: CASSQGWTGGVLSQETQYF.

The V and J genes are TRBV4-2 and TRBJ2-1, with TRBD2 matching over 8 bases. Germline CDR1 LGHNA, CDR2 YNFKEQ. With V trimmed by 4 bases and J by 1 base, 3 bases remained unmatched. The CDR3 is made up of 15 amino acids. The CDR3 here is CASSLQRGSYNEQFF. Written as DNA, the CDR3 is TGTGCCAGCAGCCTTCAGCGGGGGTCCTACAATGAGCAGTTCTTC.

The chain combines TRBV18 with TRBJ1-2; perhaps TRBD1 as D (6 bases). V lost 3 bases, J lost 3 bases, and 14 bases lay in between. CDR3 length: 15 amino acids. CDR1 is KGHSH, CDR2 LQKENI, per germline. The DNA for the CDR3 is TGTGCCAGCTCACCGTATCAGGGGCAGGACTATGGCTACACCTTC. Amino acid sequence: CASSPYQGQDYGYTF.

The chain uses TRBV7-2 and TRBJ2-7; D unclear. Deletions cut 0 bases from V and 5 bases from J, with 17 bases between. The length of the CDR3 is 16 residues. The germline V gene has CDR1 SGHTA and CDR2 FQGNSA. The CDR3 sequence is CASSLAKVAEGHEQYF. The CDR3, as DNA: TGTGCCAGCAGCTTAGCAAAGGTGGCAGAAGGCCACGAGCAGTACTTC.

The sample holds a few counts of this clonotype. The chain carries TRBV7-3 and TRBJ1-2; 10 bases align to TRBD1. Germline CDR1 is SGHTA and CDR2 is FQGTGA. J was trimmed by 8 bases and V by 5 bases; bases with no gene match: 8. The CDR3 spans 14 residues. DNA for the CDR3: TGTGCCAGCAGCACGACAGGGGGCACGGGAGGCTACACCTTC. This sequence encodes CASSTTGGTGGYTF.

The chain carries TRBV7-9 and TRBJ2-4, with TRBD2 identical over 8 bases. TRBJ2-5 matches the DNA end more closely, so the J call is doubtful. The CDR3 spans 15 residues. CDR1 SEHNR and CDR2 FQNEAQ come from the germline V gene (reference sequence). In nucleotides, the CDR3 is TGTGCCAGCAGCCTTACTAGCGGAGCCCAAGAGACCCAGTACTTC. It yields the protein CASSLTSGAQETQYF.

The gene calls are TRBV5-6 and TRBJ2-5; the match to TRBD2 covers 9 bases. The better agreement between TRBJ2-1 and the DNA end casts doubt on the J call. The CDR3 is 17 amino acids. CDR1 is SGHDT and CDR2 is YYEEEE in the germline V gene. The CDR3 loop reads CASSLLSGTSPRETQFF. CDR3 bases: TGTGCCAGCAGCTTACTATCCGGGACTAGCCCCCGAGAGACCCAGTTCTTC.

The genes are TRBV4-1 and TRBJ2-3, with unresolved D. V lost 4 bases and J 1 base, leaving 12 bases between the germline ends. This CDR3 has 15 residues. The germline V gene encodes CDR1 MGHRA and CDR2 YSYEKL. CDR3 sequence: CASSRSPLGTDTQYF. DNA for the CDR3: TGCGCCAGCAGCCGCAGTCCCCTAGGCACAGATACGCAGTATTTT.

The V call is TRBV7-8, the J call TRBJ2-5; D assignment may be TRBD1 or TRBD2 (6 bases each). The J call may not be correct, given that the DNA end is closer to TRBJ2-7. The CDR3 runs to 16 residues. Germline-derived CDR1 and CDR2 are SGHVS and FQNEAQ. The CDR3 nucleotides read TGTGCCAGCAGCCCCCGGCAACGGGGGCGCCCGGACGAGCAGTACTTC. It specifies CASSPRQRGRPDEQYF.

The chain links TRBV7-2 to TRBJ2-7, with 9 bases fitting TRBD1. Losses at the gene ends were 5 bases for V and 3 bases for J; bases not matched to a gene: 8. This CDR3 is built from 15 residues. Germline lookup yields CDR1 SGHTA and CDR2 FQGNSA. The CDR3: CASSRRTGAGYEQYF. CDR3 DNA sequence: TGTGCCAGCAGCCGCCGGACAGGGGCTGGCTACGAGCAGTACTTC.

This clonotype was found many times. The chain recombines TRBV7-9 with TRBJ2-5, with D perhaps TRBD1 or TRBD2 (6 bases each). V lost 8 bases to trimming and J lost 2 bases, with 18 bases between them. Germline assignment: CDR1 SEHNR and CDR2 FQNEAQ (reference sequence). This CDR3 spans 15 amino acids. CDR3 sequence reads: CASGGDTHGQETQYF. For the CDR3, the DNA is TGTGCCAGCGGCGGGGACACCCATGGTCAAGAGACCCAGTACTTC.

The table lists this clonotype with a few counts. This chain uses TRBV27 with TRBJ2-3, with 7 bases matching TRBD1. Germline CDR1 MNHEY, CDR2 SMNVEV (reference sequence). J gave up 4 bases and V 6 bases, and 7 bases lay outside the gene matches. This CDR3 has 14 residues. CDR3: CASSLDRAADTQYF. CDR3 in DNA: TGTGCCAGCAGCCTAGACAGGGCCGCAGATACGCAGTATTTT.

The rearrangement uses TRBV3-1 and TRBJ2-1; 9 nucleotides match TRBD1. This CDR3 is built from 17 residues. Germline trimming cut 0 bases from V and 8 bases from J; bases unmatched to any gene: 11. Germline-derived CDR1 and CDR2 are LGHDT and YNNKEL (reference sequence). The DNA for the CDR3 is TGTGCCAGCAGCCAAGATAGGGACAGGGCTACGCGGTATGAGCAGTTCTTC. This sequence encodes CASSQDRDRATRYEQFF.

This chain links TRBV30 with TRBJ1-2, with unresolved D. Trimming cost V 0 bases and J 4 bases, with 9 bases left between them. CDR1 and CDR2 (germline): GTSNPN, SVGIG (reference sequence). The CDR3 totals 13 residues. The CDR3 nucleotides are TGTGCCTGGAGTGTAGGCCAGCGCTATGGCTACACCTTC. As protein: CAWSVGQRYGYTF.

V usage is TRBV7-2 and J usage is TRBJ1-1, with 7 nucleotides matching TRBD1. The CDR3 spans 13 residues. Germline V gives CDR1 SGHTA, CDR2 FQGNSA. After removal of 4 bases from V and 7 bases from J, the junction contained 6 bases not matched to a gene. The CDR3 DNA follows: TGTGCCAGCAGCTCTCAGACAGGGTTTGAAGCTTTCTTT. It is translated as CASSSQTGFEAFF.